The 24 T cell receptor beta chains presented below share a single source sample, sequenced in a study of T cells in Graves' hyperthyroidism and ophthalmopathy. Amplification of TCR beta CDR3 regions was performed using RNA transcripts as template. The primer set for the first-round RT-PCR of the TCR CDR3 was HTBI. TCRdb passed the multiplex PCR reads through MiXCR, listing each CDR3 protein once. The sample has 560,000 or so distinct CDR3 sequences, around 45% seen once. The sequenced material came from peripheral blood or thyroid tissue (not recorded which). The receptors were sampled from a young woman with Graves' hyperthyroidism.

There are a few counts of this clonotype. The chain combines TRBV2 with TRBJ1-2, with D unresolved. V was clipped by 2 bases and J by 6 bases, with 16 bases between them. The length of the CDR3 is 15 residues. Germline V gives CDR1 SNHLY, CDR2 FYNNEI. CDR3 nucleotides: TGTGCCAGCAGTGAATCGGGCACCCCCGAGGATGGCTACACCTTC. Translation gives CASSESGTPEDGYTF.

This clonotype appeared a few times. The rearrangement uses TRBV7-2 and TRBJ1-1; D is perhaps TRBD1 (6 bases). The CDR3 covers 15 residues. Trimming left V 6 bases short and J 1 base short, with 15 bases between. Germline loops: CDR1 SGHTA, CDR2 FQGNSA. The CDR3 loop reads CASSRTVQTNTEAFF. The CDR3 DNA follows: TGTGCCAGCAGTAGGACAGTACAGACGAACACTGAAGCTTTCTTT.

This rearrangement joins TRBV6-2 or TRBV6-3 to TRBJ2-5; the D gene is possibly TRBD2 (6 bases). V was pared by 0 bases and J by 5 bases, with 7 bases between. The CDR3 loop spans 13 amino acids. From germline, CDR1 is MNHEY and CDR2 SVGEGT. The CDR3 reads CASSYSGLETQYF. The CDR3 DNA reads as TGTGCCAGCAGTTACTCGGGACTTGAGACCCAGTACTTC.

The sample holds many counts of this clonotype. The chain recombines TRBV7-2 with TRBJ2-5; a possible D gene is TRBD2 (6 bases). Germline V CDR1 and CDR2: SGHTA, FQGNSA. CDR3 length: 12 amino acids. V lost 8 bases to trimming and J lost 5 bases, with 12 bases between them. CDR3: CASRPREETQYF. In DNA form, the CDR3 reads TGTGCCAGCCGCCCCCGGGAGGAGACCCAGTACTTC.

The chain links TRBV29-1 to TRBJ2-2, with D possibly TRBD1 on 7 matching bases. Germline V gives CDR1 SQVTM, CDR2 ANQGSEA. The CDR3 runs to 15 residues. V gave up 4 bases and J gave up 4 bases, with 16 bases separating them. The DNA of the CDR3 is TGCAGCGTTGCGACCCAGGGGGGAACCACCGGGGAGCTGTTTTTT. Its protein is CSVATQGGTTGELFF.

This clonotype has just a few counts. The CDR3 nucleotides read TGTGCCAGCAGCTTCCCCGAAGGGGGGCCGGATTCACCCCTCCACTTT. This gives the protein CASSFPEGGPDSPLHF. This rearrangement joins TRBV7-8 to TRBJ1-6, with a weak D call TRBD1 (6 bases). CDR3 length: 16 residues. Deletions cut 3 bases from V and 8 bases from J, with 17 bases between. The V gene's germline CDR1 is SGHVS and CDR2 FQNEAQ.

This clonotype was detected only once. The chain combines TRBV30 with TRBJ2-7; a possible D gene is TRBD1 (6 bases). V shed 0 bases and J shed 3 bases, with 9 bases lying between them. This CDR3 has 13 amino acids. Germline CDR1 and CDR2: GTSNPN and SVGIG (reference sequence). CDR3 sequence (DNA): TGTGCCTGGAGTGTCGACAGGCTCTACGAGCAGTACTTC. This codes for CAWSVDRLYEQYF.

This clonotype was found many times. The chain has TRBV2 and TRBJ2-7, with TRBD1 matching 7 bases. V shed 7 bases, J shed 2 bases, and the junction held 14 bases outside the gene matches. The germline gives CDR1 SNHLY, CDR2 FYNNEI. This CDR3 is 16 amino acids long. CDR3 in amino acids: CASTLTGNSKAYEQYF. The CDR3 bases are TGTGCCAGCACCTTGACAGGGAACAGTAAGGCCTACGAGCAGTACTTC.

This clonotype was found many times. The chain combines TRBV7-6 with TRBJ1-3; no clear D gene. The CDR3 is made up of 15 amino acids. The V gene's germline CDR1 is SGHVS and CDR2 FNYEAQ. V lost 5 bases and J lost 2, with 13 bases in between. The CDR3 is CASSPGPSPGNTIYF. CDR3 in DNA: TGTGCCAGCAGCCCGGGCCCGTCACCTGGAAACACCATATATTTT. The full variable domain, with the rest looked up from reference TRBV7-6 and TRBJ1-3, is GAGVSQSPRYKVTKRGQDVALRCDPISGHVSLYWYRQALGQGPEFLTYFNYEAQQDKSGLPNDRFSAERPEGSISTLTIQRTEQRDSAMYRCASSPGPSPGNTIYFGEGSWLTVV.

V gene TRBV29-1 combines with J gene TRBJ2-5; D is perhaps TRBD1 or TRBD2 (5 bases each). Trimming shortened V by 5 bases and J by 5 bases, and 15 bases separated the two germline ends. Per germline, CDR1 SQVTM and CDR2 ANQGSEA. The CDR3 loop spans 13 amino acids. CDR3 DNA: TGCAGCGTTTTCAGGGCATCGGGGGAGACCCAGTACTTC. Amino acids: CSVFRASGETQYF.

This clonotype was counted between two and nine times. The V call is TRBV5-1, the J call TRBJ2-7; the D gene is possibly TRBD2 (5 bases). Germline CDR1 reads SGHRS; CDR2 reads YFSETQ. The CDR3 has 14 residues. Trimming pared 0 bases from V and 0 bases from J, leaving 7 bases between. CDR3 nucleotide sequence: TGCGCCAGCAGCTTGGTGACTACCTCCTACGAGCAGTACTTC. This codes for CASSLVTTSYEQYF.

The CDR3 reads CAWRGQSYTEAFF. CDR3 nucleotides: TGTGCCTGGAGGGGACAGAGCTACACTGAAGCTTTCTTT. This sequence joins TRBV30 and TRBJ1-1, with 7 bases lining up with TRBD1. Germline CDR1 GTSNPN, CDR2 SVGIG (reference sequence). This CDR3 is built from 13 residues. V lost 3 bases, J lost 3 bases, and 4 bases stayed unmatched.

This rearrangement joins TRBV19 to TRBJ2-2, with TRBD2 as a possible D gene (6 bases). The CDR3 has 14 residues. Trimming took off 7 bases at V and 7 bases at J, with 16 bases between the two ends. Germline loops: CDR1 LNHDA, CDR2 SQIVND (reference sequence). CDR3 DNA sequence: TGTGCCAGTACACTAGCCAAATGTAGCGGGGAGCTGTTTTTT. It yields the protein CASTLAKCSGELFF.

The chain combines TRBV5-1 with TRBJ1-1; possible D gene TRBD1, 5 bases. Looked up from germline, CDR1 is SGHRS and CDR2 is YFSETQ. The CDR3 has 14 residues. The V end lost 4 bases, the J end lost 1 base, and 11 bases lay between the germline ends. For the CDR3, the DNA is TGCGCCAGCAGCCCGGACGGACAGAACACTGAAGCTTTCTTT. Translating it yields CASSPDGQNTEAFF.

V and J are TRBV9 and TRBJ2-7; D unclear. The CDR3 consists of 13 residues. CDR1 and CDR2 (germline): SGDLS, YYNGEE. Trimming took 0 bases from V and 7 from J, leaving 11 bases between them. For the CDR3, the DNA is TGTGCCAGCAGCGTAGCCCAGAGCTATGAGCAGTACTTC. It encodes CASSVAQSYEQYF.

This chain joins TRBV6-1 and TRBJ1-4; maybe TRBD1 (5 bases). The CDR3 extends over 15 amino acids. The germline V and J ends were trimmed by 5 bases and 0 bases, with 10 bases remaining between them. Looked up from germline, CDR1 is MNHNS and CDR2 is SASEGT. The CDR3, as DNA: TGTGCCAGCAGTAAAACAGGCGCAACTAATGAAAAACTGTTTTTT. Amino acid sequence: CASSKTGATNEKLFF.

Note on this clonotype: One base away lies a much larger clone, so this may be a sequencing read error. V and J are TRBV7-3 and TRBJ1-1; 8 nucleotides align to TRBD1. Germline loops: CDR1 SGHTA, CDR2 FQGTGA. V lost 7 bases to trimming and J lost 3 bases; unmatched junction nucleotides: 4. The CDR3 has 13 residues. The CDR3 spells CASNSQGDTEAFF. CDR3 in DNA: TGTGCCAGCAACTCACAGGGGGACACTGAAGCTTTCTTT.

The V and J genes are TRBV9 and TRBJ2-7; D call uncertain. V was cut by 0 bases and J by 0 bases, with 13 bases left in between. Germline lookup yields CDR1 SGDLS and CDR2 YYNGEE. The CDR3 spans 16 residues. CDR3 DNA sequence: TGTGCCAGCAGCGTAGATCCCAGCCGAACCTCCTACGAGCAGTACTTC. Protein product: CASSVDPSRTSYEQYF. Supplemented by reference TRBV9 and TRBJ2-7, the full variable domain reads DSGVTQTPKHLITATGQRVTLRCSPRSGDLSVYWYQQSLDQGLQFLIQYYNGEERAKGNILERFSAQQFPDLHSELNLSSLELGDSALYFCASSVDPSRTSYEQYFGPGTRLTVT.

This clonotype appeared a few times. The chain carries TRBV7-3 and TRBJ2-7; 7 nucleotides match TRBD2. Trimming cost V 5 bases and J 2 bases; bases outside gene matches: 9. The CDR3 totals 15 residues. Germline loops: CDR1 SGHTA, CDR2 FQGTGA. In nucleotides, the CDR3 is TGTGCCAGCAGCATCTCAGCGGGAATAGCCTACGAGCAGTACTTC. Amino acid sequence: CASSISAGIAYEQYF.

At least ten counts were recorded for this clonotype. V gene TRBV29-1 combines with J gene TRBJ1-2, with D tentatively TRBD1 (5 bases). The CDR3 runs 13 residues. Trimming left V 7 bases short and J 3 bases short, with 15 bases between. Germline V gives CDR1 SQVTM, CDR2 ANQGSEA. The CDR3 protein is CSAGAGKYYGYTF. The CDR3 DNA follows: TGCAGCGCCGGGGCCGGCAAGTACTATGGCTACACCTTC.

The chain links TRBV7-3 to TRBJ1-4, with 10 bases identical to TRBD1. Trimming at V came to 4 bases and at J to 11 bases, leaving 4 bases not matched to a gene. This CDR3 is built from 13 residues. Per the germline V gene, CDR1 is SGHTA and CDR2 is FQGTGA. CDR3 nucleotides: TGTGCCAGCAGCTATGGACAGGGGGGGAAACTGTTTTTT. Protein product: CASSYGQGGKLFF.

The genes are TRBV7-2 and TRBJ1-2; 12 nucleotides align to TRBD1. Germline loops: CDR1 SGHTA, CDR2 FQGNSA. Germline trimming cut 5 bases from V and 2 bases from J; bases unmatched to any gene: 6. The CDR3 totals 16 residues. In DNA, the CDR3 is TGTGCCAGCAGCCCCCGGGGACAGGGGGCCAACTATGGCTACACCTTC. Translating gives CASSPRGQGANYGYTF.

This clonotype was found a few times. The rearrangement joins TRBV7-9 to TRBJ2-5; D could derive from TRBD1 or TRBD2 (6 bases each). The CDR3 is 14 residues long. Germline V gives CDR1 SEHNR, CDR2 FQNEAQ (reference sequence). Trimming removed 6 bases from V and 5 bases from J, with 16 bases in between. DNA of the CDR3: TGTGCCAGCAGGGAGCTGGGGGGCAGGGAGACCCAGTACTTC. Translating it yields CASRELGGRETQYF.

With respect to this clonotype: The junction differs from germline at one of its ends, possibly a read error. CDR3 DNA: TGTGCCACCAGTGATGGGACTGGGAGGGGCTACGAGCAGAACTTC. Protein product: CATSDGTGRGYEQNF. The V call is TRBV24-1, the J call TRBJ2-7, with 7 bases matching TRBD2. CDR1 is KGHDR, CDR2 SFDVKD, per germline. The CDR3 is 15 residues long.